These 23 T cell receptor beta chains were all obtained from the same sample, sequenced in a study of memory CD4+ T cells and cytomegalovirus serostatus. Single viable CD3+CD4+CD8-CD45RO+ cells were sorted as the memory CD4+ T cells. The table came from immunoSEQ multiplex PCR; TCRdb's copy has only in-frame clones and leaves some out. The data hold roughly 67,000 clones, with 75% to 80% observed a single time. The sample comprised memory CD4+ T cells from blood. Source of these receptors: an adult in good health and CMV-seropositive.

The chain carries TRBV15 and TRBJ1-2, with 7 positions matching TRBD1. J gave up 3 bases and V 1 base, and 5 bases lay outside the gene matches. The CDR3 contains 15 residues. Germline V lookup: CDR1 LNHNV, CDR2 YYDKDF (reference sequence). The CDR3: CATSRGGQSDYGYTF. Here the CDR3 DNA reads TGTGCCACCAGCAGAGGGGGACAGTCTGACTATGGCTACACCTTC.

J is TRBJ2-3 and V is TRBV20-1, with 8 bases matching TRBD1. The J segment lost 11 bases and the V segment lost 6 bases, leaving 7 bases of the junction unmatched. The CDR3 runs 11 residues. Germline CDR1 and CDR2: DFQATT and SNEGSKA (reference sequence). CDR3 in amino acids: CSAMTGVLQYF. The CDR3 coding sequence is TGCAGTGCAATGACAGGGGTGCTGCAGTATTTT.

The chain uses TRBV7-6 and TRBJ2-7; possible D gene TRBD2, 6 bases. The CDR3 has 12 residues. CDR1 is SGHVS, CDR2 FNYEAQ, per germline. V was trimmed by 1 base and J by 9 bases, leaving 10 bases between them. CDR3 sequence: CASSLGGARQYF. The DNA of the CDR3 is TGTGCCAGCAGCTTAGGCGGGGCACGGCAGTACTTC. Together with reference TRBV7-6 and TRBJ2-7, the CDR3 gives the full variable domain: GAGVSQSPRYKVTKRGQDVALRCDPISGHVSLYWYRQALGQGPEFLTYFNYEAQQDKSGLPNDRFSAERPEGSISTLTIQRTEQRDSAMYRCASSLGGARQYFGPGTRLTVT.

This clone appeared a few times. Other DNA sequences in the sample encode the same CDR3. The J gene is TRBJ1-1, the V gene TRBV4-2; TRBD1 matches at 8 bases. The V segment lost 4 bases and the J segment 4 bases; nucleotides outside the gene matches: 2. Germline-derived CDR1 and CDR2 are LGHNA and YNFKEQ. The length of the CDR3 is 13 residues. The DNA for the CDR3 is TGTGCCAGCAGCCGGACAGGGTCCACTGAAGCTTTCTTT. Its protein is CASSRTGSTEAFF.

This clone was detected only once. The chain couples TRBV6-1 to TRBJ1-5; weak D call: TRBD1 (6 bases). CDR1 is MNHNS and CDR2 is SASEGT in the germline V gene. This CDR3 is 14 amino acids long. V dropped 8 bases and J dropped 2 bases, with 13 bases sitting between them. CDR3 DNA sequence: TGTGCCAGCGGGGGGCTGGGCGGCAATCAGCCCCAGCATTTT. It specifies CASGGLGGNQPQHF.

The chain employs TRBV11-2 and TRBJ2-2, with TRBD2 matching over 8 bases. CDR3 length: 17 residues. CDR1 is SGHAT and CDR2 is FQNNGV in the germline V gene. With V trimmed by 2 bases and J by 0 bases, 5 bases remained unmatched. The CDR3 protein is CASSLPIAGSNTGELFF. The CDR3, as DNA: TGTGCCAGCAGCTTACCCATAGCGGGGTCGAACACCGGGGAGCTGTTTTTT.

The rearrangement links TRBV19 to TRBJ2-3; the D call may be TRBD1 or TRBD2 (5 bases each). V shed 4 bases and J shed 11 bases, with 13 bases lying between them. The length of the CDR3 is 12 residues. Germline V gives CDR1 LNHDA, CDR2 SQIVND (reference sequence). CDR3 nucleotides: TGTGCCAGTAGTAGGGGGTTAGAGGTGCAGTATTTT. Amino acids: CASSRGLEVQYF.

Written as DNA, the CDR3 is TGCGCCAGCAGAGGACAAGAGACCCAGTACTTC. This translates into CASRGQETQYF. The genes are TRBV5-1 and TRBJ2-5; no reliable D call. CDR1 is SGHRS and CDR2 is YFSETQ in the germline V gene. The ends were cut back, 5 bases at V and 2 bases at J, with 4 bases in the middle. The CDR3 runs to 11 residues.

This rearrangement joins TRBV19 to TRBJ1-2, with 7 positions matching TRBD1. CDR3 length: 12 amino acids. After removal of 11 bases from V and 4 bases from J, the junction contained 7 bases not matched to a gene. Germline CDR1 LNHDA, CDR2 SQIVND (reference sequence). The CDR3, as DNA: TGTGCCTGCCGGGACAGAGGCTATGGCTACACCTTC. Amino acids: CACRDRGYGYTF.

The rearrangement uses TRBV5-4 and TRBJ2-5; 9 nucleotides line up with TRBD1. Germline loops: CDR1 SGHNT, CDR2 YYREEE (reference sequence). The J segment lost 1 base and the V segment lost 3 bases, leaving 7 bases of the junction unmatched. This CDR3 is 16 amino acids long. CDR3 DNA: TGTGCCAGCAGCTCACCGGGACAGGGTTTCCAAGAGACCCAGTACTTC. Its translation is CASSSPGQGFQETQYF. The whole variable domain, remainder taken from reference TRBV5-4 and TRBJ2-5, is ETGVTQSPTHLIKTRGQQVTLRCSSQSGHNTVSWYQQALGQGPQFIFQYYREEENGRGNFPPRFSGLQFPNYSSELNVNALELDDSALYLCASSSPGQGFQETQYFGPGTRLLVL.

This chain joins TRBV4-1 and TRBJ2-7, with D possibly being TRBD1 (5 bases). Trimming pared 0 bases from V and 7 bases from J, leaving 16 bases between. CDR3 length: 15 amino acids. Germline CDR1 MGHRA, CDR2 YSYEKL. The CDR3 region is CASSQDIRAVREQYF. CDR3 coding DNA: TGCGCCAGCAGCCAAGATATCAGGGCAGTACGGGAGCAGTACTTC.

This sequence joins TRBV4-1 and TRBJ2-6; TRBD2 agrees at 10 bases. CDR1 and CDR2 from the germline V gene are MGHRA and YSYEKL. The CDR3 spans 21 residues. V trimming: 6 bases; J trimming: 0 bases; junction bases outside the gene matches: 17. The CDR3 here is CASRSIGSSGSMGSGANVLTF. For the CDR3, the DNA is TGCGCCAGCAGGTCGATAGGGTCTAGCGGGAGCATGGGCTCTGGGGCCAACGTCCTGACTTTC.

The chain joins TRBV7-7 to TRBJ2-1, with TRBD2 matching 12 bases. The CDR3 is 15 amino acids. Germline loops: CDR1 SSHAT, CDR2 FNYEAQ (reference sequence). V dropped 5 bases and J dropped 2; count of bases not matched to a gene: 1. CDR3 amino acids: CASSPSGGAYNEQFF. The CDR3 DNA is TGTGCCAGCAGCCCTAGCGGGGGGGCCTACAATGAGCAGTTCTTC.

The chain links TRBV7-9 to TRBJ2-3; 8 nucleotides match TRBD2. Germline V lookup: CDR1 SEHNR, CDR2 FQNEAQ (reference sequence). The CDR3 contains 17 residues. V shed 0 bases and J 2 bases; nucleotides not matched to a gene: 7. The CDR3 DNA is TGTGCCAGCAGCTTAGCAGTAGCGGGAAGTGTCACAGATACGCAGTATTTT. It is translated as CASSLAVAGSVTDTQYF. The full variable domain, with the rest looked up from reference TRBV7-9 and TRBJ2-3, is DTGVSQNPRHKITKRGQNVTFRCDPISEHNRLYWYRQTLGQGPEFLTYFQNEAQLEKSRLLSDRFSAERPKGSFSTLEIQRTEQGDSAMYLCASSLAVAGSVTDTQYFGPGTRLTVL.

The sample holds a few counts of this clone. This chain links TRBV4-3 with TRBJ1-1; D is uncertain. Trimming took off 0 bases at V and 11 bases at J, with 22 bases between the two ends. The CDR3 spans 16 residues. The germline CDR1 and CDR2 sequences are LGHNA and YSLEER. The CDR3 spells CASSQDQVMASSQAFF. CDR3 DNA: TGCGCCAGCAGCCAAGATCAGGTCATGGCAAGCAGCCAGGCTTTCTTT.

This clone was counted once. This chain uses TRBV19 with TRBJ1-1, with D possibly TRBD1 on 5 matching bases. V lost 8 bases and J 8 bases, leaving 21 bases between the germline ends. The CDR3 runs 14 residues. The V gene's germline CDR1 is LNHDA and CDR2 SQIVND (reference sequence). Written as DNA, the CDR3 is TGTGCCAGTGTACTCCGGGGACCGAGCGAAGAAGCTTTCTTT. It yields the protein CASVLRGPSEEAFF.

The V gene is TRBV27, the J gene TRBJ2-7; 7 bases map to TRBD1. The J segment lost 7 bases and the V segment lost 6 bases, leaving 3 bases of the junction unmatched. This CDR3 is 11 amino acids long. Germline CDR1 MNHEY, CDR2 SMNVEV (reference sequence). CDR3 sequence reads: CASSNRGEQYF. The CDR3 nucleotides read TGTGCCAGCAGCAACAGGGGTGAGCAGTACTTC.

This chain joins TRBV19 and TRBJ1-5; D gene ambiguous. Trimming removed 3 bases at V and 3 bases at J, with 15 bases between. CDR1 and CDR2 from the germline V gene are LNHDA and SQIVND (reference sequence). The CDR3 is made up of 16 amino acids. CDR3 sequence: CASSIRAPGHNQPQHF. The CDR3 nucleotides are TGTGCCAGTAGTATCCGGGCCCCGGGTCACAATCAGCCCCAGCATTTT.

This clone was counted a single time. The CDR3 protein is CASTARQKETQYF. The CDR3 coding sequence is TGTGCCAGCACCGCCCGACAGAAAGAGACCCAGTACTTC. The chain uses TRBV7-8 and TRBJ2-5; maybe TRBD1 (5 bases). Germline lookup yields CDR1 SGHVS and CDR2 FQNEAQ. V shed 7 bases and J shed 3 bases, with 12 bases lying between them. CDR3 length: 13 residues.

The chain recombines TRBV5-8 with TRBJ2-1; 9 nucleotides align to TRBD2. V shed 5 bases and J 3 bases; nucleotides not matched to a gene: 6. CDR1 is SGHTS, CDR2 YDEGEE, per germline. The CDR3 has 15 residues. CDR3 amino acids: CASSLAGRSYNEQFF. CDR3 coding DNA: TGTGCCAGCAGTCTAGCGGGACGGAGCTACAATGAGCAGTTCTTC.

The chain employs TRBV6-1 and TRBJ2-7; possible D gene TRBD1, 6 bases. Germline CDR1 is MNHNS and CDR2 is SASEGT. Trimming cost V 7 bases and J 3 bases, with 13 bases left between them. The CDR3 totals 13 residues. Written as DNA, the CDR3 is TGTGCCAGCACCACCGGGACAAACTACGAGCAGTACTTC. This gives the protein CASTTGTNYEQYF.

The chain has TRBV28 and TRBJ2-2; 7 nucleotides line up with TRBD1. CDR1 is MDHEN, CDR2 SYDVKM, per germline. V was clipped by 4 bases and J by 7 bases; unmatched bases: 6. This CDR3 contains 14 residues. CDR3 protein: CASSSGGSNGELFF. CDR3 nucleotides: TGTGCCAGCAGTTCAGGGGGTTCAAACGGGGAGCTGTTTTTT.

This clone appeared many times. The chain couples TRBV12-5 to TRBJ1-1; a possible D gene is TRBD1 (5 bases). The V gene's germline CDR1 is LGHNT and CDR2 FRNRAP. V was trimmed by 4 bases and J by 11 bases, leaving 11 bases between them. The CDR3 has 11 residues. This CDR3 reads CASGSGRDAFF. CDR3 DNA sequence: TGTGCTAGTGGTTCTGGGAGGGACGCTTTCTTT.